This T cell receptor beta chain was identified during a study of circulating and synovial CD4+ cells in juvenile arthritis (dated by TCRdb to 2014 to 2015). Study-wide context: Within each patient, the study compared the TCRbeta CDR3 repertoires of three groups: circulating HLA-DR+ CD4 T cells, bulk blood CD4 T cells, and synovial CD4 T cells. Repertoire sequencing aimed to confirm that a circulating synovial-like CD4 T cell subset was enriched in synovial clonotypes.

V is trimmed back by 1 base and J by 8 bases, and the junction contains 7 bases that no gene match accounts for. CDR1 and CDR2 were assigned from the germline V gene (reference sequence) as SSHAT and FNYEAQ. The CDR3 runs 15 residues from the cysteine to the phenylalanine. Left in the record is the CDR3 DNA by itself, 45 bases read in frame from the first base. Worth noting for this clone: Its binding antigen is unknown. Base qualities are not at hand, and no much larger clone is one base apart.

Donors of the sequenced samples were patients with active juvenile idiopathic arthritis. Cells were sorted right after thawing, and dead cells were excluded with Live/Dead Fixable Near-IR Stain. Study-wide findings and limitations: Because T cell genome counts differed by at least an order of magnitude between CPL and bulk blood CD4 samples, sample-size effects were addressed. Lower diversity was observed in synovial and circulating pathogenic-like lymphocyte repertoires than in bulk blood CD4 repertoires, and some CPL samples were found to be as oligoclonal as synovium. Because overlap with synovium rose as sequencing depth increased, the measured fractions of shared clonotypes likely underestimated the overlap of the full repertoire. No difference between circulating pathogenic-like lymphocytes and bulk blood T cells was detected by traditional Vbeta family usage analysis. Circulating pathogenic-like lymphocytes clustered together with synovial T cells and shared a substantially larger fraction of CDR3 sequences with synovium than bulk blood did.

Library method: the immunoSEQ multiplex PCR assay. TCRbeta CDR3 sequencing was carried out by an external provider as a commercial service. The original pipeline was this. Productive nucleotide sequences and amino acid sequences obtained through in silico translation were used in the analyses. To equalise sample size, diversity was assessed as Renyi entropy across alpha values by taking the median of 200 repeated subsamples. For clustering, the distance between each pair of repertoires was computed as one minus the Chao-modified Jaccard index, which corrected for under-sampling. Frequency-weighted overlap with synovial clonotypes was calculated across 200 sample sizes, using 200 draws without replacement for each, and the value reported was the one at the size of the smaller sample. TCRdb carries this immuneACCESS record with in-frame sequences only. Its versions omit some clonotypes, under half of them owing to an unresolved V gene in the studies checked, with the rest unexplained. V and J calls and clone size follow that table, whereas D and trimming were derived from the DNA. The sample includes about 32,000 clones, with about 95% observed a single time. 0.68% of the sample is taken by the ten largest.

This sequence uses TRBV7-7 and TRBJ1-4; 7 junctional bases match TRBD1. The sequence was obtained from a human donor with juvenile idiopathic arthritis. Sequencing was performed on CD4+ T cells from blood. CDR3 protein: CASSLVTGETEKLFF. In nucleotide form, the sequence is TGTGCCAGCAGCTTAGTAACAGGGGAAACGGAAAAACTGTTTTTT. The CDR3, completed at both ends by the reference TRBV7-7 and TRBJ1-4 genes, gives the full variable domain GAGVSQSPRYKVTKRGQDVTLRCDPISSHATLYWYQQALGQGPEFLTYFNYEAQPDKSGLPSDRFSAERPEGSISTLTIQRTEQRDSAMYRCASSLVTGETEKLFFGSGTQLSVL.